This TCR beta chain was captured by sequencing in a study of beta chain features in type 1 diabetes (dated by TCRdb to about 2018). For context, the study as a whole: No differences in mean age, gender distribution, total cell number or subset yield were found between patients and healthy donors. Regulatory and stem cell-like memory subsets were isolated from only 8 patients and about 8 healthy donors, whereas naive and central memory subsets came from all 30 or so donors. A total of around 110,000,000 sorted cells were examined across all samples, and RNA yield correlated strongly with the number of cells per subset. The study compared TCRB repertoires of sorted circulating CD4+ T cell subsets between recently diagnosed type 1 diabetes patients and matched healthy donors. General findings and caveats noted by the study authors: Type 1 diabetes patients showed a moderate but significant shortening of TCRB CDR3 length in all four CD4+ subsets. The naive, central memory and regulatory TCRB repertoires appeared to resemble one another more closely among patients than among healthy donors. PCR may preferentially amplify shorter templates, but because patient and control samples were amplified and corrected together, any resulting skew would affect both groups equally. At VDJ recombination sites, type 1 diabetes patients had fewer insertions and more deleted nucleotides, which implies abnormalities in thymic rearrangement. Because cDNA was sequenced instead of genomic DNA, highly expressing activated cells could be over-represented, though the groups showed no difference in activation or CD3 levels. Because the HLA sub-analyses included only small numbers of individuals, any influence of HLA type on TCRB rearrangement was left unresolved.

CDR1 and CDR2 (SGHNT, YYREEE) derive from the germline V gene (reference sequence). The V and J ends are trimmed by 3 bases and 10 bases, leaving 14 bases between them. The CDR3 spans 14 residues, from the cysteine through the phenylalanine. The sequence is cut down to CDR3 DNA, 42 bases in frame from base 1. Each donor gave one peripheral blood draw, roughly 110 mL on average, collected into heparinised tubes. A BD FACSAria II was used to sort naive, central memory, regulatory and stem cell-like memory CD4+ T cells with a panel that included CD45RO, CCR7, CD25, CD127, CD95 and CD27. Purity was above 98% for every sorted population. PBMCs were isolated immediately by Lymphoprep density gradient centrifugation and stained directly without culture. To minimize batch effects, samples were stained and sorted in pairs, one healthy donor with one patient per experiment. A note on this clone: The clone's antigen remains unknown. No base quality information exists; no much larger clone differs at one position.

The High Capacity cDNA Reverse Transcription Kit was used to reverse transcribe all of the isolated RNA, meaning that expressed TCRB transcripts were what got sequenced. Deep immunoSEQ sequencing was performed on naive, central memory and regulatory T cell samples, with an average of around 3.4 million total reads per sample. After sorted cells were lysed in RLT buffer, RNA was extracted with DNase-treated RNeasy Micro or Mini kits, with the choice depending on cell number. Each cell subset was processed separately to prevent cross-contamination, with patient and healthy donor samples processed together. The immunoSEQ multiplex PCR was used to amplify TCRB sequences from cDNA, yielding 87-bp fragments that span the CDR3 region. Sequencing of the amplicons was done on the Illumina HiSeq platform. Processing in the source paper ran as follows. Synthetic template baselines were used to correct PCR bias computationally, reads within Hamming distance 2 were collapsed, and singletons that could not be merged were discarded. Reads were aligned against IMGT so that V, D and J genes, CDR3 length and insertions or deletions at six rearrangement sites could be assigned. Clonotype counts were normalized to sorted cell number within each subset before computing true diversity and Gini coefficients with the tcR R package. The overlap coefficient, calculated on TCRB nucleotide sequences, was used to quantify repertoire sharing. Out-of-frame TCRB sequences from naive cells were analyzed to stand in for the pre-selection repertoire. TCRdb retrieved this table from immuneACCESS and kept in-frame rearrangements only. Not all clones are present; in checked studies, unresolved V genes account for under half, and no reason is known for the remainder. V and J calls and clone size are given by that table; D and trimming were obtained from the DNA. Across this sample there are approximately 730,000 clones, with over 10% seen only once. Together, the top ten hold 0.022% of the sample.

This TCR was recovered from a man aged 18 to 29 with type 1 diabetes. Sequenced input: naive CD4+ T cells from blood. The cell subset or site label corresponds to: true naive CD4+ T cells. The receptor chain draws on TRBV5-4 and TRBJ1-6; the D gene assignment is ambiguous. The nucleotides are TGTGCCAGCAGCTCGACGGGCGGTGAGTCACCCCTCCACTTT. Its translation is CASSSTGGESPLHF.